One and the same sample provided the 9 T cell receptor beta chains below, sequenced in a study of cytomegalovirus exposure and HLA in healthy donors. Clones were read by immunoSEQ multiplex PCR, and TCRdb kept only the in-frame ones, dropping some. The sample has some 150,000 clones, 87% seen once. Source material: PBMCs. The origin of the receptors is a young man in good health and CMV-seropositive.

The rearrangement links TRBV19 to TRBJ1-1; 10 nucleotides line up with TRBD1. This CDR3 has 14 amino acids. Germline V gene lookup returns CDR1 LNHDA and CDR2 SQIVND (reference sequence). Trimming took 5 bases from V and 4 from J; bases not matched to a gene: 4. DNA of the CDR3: TGTGCCAGTAGTGCCCGGGACAGGGGCACTGAAGCTTTCTTT. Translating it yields CASSARDRGTEAFF. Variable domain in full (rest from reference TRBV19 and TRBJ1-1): DGGITQSPKYLFRKEGQNVTLSCEQNLNHDAMYWYRQDPGQGLRLIYYSQIVNDFQKGDIAEGYSVSREKKESFPLTVTSAQKNPTAFYLCASSARDRGTEAFFGQGTRLTVV.

CDR3 in DNA: TGCGCCAGCAGCCCAACAGGACTAGCGAGGGAGACCCAGTACTTC. Amino acids: CASSPTGLARETQYF. The chain combines TRBV4-1 with TRBJ2-5; 9 bases align to TRBD2. Germline trimming cut 4 bases from V and 5 bases from J; bases unmatched to any gene: 8. The CDR3 contains 15 residues. Germline CDR1 is MGHRA and CDR2 is YSYEKL.

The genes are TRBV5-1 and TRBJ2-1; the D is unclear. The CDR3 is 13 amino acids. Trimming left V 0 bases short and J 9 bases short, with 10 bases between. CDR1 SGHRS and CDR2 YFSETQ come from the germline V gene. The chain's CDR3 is CASSLDYKVEQFF. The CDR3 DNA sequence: TGCGCCAGCAGCTTGGACTACAAGGTTGAGCAGTTCTTC.

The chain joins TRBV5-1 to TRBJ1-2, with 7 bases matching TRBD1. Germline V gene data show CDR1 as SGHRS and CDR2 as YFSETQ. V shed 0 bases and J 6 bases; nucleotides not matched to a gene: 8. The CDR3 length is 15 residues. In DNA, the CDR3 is TGCGCCAGCAGCTTGGGGGACAGAATTTACCATGGCTACACCTTC. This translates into CASSLGDRIYHGYTF.

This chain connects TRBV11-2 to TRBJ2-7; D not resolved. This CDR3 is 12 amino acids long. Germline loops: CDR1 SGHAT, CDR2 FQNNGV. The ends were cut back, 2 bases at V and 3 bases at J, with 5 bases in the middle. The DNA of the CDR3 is TGTGCCAGCAGCTTATCTAACTACGAGCAGTACTTC. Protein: CASSLSNYEQYF.

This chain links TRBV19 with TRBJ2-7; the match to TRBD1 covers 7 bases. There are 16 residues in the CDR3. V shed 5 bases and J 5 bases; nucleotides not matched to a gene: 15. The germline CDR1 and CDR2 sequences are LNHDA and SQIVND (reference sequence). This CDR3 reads CASSPLTGQRRNEQYF. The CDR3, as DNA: TGTGCCAGTAGTCCCCTGACGGGACAGAGAAGGAACGAGCAGTACTTC.

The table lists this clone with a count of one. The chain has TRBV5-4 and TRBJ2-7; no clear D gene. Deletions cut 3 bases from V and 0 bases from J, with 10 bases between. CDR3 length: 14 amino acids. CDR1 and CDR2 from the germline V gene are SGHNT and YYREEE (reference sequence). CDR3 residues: CASSSHGSSYEQYF. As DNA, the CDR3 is TGTGCCAGCAGCTCCCACGGTAGCTCCTACGAGCAGTACTTC.

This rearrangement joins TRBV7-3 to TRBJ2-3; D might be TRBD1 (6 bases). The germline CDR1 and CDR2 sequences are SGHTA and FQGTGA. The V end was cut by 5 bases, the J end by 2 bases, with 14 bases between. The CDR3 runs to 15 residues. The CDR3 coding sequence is TGTGCCAGCAGCAACACGGACAGTTACACAGATACGCAGTATTTT. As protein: CASSNTDSYTDTQYF.

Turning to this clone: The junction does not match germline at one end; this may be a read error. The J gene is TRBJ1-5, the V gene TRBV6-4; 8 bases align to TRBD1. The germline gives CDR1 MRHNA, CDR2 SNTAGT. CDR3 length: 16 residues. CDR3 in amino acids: CAGSPTGTGGDQPQHF. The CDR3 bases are TGTGCCGGCAGCCCCACCGGGACAGGTGGCGATCAGCCCCAGCATTTT.